This TCR beta chain was identified in a study of CD8 T cells in Susac syndrome. The CDR3 is 18 amino acids. The V gene's germline CDR1 is SQVTM and CDR2 ANQGSEA. The junction had 16 bases not matched to a gene; V was cut back by 4 bases and J by 4 bases. Reverse transcription used 0.5 to 1 ug RNA and random hexamers. TCRdb re-called the immunoSEQ multiplex PCR reads through MiXCR, storing one row per CDR3 protein. This table holds roughly 120,000 distinct CDR3 sequences, 90% to 95% found once. This clonotype originated in a human donor with multiple sclerosis. The genes are TRBV29-1 and TRBJ1-1; TRBD1 matches 12 bases. Material: CD4+ T cells from PBMCs. CDR3 in amino acids: CSVVPNPGTGGIGTEAFF. CDR3 nucleotide sequence: TGCAGCGTTGTGCCCAATCCCGGGACAGGGGGCATAGGCACTGAAGCTTTCTTT. Complete variable domain (other parts from reference TRBV29-1 and TRBJ1-1): SAVISQKPSRDICQRGTSLTIQCQVDSQVTMMFWYRQQPGQSLTLIATANQGSEATYESGFVIDKFPISRPNLTFSTLTVSNMSPEDSSIYLCSVVPNPGTGGIGTEAFFGQGTRLTVV.